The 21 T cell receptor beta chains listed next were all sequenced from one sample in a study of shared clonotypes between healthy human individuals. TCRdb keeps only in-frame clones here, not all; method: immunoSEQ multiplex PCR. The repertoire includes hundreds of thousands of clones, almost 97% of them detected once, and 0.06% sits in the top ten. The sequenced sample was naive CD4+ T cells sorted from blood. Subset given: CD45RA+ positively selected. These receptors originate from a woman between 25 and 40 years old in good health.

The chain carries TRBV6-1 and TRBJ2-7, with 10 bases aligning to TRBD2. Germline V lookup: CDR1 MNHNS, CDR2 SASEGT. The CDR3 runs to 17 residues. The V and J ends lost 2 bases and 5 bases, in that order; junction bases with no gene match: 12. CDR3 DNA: TGTGCCAGCAGTGAACTAGCGGGAGCCCTCCCGGGCCACGAGCAGTACTTC. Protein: CASSELAGALPGHEQYF.

CDR3 residues: CASSLDIYVESTF. CDR3 bases: TGCGCCAGCAGCTTGGATATCTACGTTGAAAGCACCTTC. This chain links TRBV5-1 with TRBJ1-2; D gene unclear. The CDR3 spans 13 residues. V was trimmed by 0 bases and J by 13 bases, leaving 16 bases between them. Germline CDR1 reads SGHRS; CDR2 reads YFSETQ.

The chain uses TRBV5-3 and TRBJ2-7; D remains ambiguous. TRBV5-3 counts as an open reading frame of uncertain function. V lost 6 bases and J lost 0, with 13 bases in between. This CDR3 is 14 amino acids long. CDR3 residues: CARTFTASSYEQYF. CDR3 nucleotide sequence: TGTGCCAGAACTTTTACAGCGAGCTCCTACGAGCAGTACTTC.

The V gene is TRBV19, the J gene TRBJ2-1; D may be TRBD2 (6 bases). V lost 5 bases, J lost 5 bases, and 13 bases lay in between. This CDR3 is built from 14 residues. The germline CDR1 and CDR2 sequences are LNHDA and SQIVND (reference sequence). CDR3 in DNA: TGTGCCAGTAGTCCGGCTAGCGCACACAATGAGCAGTTCTTC. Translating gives CASSPASAHNEQFF. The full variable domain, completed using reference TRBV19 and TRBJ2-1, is DGGITQSPKYLFRKEGQNVTLSCEQNLNHDAMYWYRQDPGQGLRLIYYSQIVNDFQKGDIAEGYSVSREKKESFPLTVTSAQKNPTAFYLCASSPASAHNEQFFGPGTRLTVL.

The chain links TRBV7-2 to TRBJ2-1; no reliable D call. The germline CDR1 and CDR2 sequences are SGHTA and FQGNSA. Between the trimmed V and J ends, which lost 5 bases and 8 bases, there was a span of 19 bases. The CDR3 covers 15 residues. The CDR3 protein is CASSPQTPLGDEQFF. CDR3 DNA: TGTGCCAGCAGCCCCCAGACCCCATTGGGCGATGAGCAGTTCTTC.

The chain's CDR3 is CASSERQGAGGEQYF. In DNA, the CDR3 is TGTGCCAGCAGCGAAAGACAGGGGGCCGGGGGAGAGCAGTACTTC. The chain links TRBV7-8 to TRBJ2-7; TRBD1 matches 10 bases. The CDR3 totals 15 residues. Per the germline V gene, CDR1 is SGHVS and CDR2 is FQNEAQ. V was pared by 5 bases and J by 7 bases, with 11 bases of the junction left unmatched.

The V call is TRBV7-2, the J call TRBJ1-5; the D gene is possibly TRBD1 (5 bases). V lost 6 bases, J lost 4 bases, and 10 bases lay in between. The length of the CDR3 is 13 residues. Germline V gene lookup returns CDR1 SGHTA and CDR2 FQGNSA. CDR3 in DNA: TGTGCCAGCAGTGGACAAGGGAATCAGCCCCAGCATTTT. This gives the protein CASSGQGNQPQHF.

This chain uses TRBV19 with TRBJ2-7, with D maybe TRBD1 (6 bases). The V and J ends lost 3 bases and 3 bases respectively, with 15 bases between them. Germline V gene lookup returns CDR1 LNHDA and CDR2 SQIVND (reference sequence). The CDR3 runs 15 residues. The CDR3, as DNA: TGTGCCAGTAGTATGGGATCTGGGGGCCACTACGAGCAGTACTTC. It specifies CASSMGSGGHYEQYF. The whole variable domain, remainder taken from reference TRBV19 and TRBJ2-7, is DGGITQSPKYLFRKEGQNVTLSCEQNLNHDAMYWYRQDPGQGLRLIYYSQIVNDFQKGDIAEGYSVSREKKESFPLTVTSAQKNPTAFYLCASSMGSGGHYEQYFGPGTRLTVT.

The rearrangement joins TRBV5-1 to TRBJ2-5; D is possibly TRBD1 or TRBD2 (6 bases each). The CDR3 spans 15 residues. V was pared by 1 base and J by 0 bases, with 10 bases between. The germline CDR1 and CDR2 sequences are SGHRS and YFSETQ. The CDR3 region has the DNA TGCGCCAGCAGCTTGCCGGGGGCCGACCAAGAGACCCAGTACTTC. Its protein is CASSLPGADQETQYF.

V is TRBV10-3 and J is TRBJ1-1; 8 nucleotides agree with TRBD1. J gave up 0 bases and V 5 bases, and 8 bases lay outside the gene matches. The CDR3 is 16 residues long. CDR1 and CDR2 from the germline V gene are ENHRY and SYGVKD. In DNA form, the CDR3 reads TGTGCCATCAGTCCCGGACAGGGACTCATGAACACTGAAGCTTTCTTT. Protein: CAISPGQGLMNTEAFF.

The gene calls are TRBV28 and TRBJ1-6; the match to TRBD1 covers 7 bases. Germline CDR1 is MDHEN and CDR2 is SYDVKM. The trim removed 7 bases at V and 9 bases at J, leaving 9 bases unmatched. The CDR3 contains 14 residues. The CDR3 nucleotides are TGTGCCAGCATCCTTCAGGGGGTTACTTCACCCCTCCACTTT. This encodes CASILQGVTSPLHF.

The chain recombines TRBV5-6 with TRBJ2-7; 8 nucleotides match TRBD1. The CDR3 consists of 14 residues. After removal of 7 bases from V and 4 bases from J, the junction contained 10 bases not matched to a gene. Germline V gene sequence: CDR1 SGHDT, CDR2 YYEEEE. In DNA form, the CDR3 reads TGTGCCAGCCGTCTCGGACAGGGTCTATACGAGCAGTACTTC. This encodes CASRLGQGLYEQYF.

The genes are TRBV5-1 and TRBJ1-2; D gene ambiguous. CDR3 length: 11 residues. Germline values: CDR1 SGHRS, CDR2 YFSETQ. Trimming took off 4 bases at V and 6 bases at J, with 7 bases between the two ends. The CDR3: CASSQGHGYTF. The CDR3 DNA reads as TGCGCCAGCAGCCAAGGCCATGGCTACACCTTC.

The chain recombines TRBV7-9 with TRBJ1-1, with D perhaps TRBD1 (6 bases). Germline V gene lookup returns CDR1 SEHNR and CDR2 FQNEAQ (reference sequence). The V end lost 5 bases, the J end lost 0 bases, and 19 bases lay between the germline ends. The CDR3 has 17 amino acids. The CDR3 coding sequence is TGTGCCAGCAGCCGAGCGAGGACAGACACCGTGAACACTGAAGCTTTCTTT. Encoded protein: CASSRARTDTVNTEAFF.

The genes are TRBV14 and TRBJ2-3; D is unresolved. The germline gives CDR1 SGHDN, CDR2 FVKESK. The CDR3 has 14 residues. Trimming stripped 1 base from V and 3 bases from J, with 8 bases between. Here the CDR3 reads CASSQVGRTDTQYF. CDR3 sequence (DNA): TGTGCCAGCAGCCAAGTGGGAAGGACAGATACGCAGTATTTT.

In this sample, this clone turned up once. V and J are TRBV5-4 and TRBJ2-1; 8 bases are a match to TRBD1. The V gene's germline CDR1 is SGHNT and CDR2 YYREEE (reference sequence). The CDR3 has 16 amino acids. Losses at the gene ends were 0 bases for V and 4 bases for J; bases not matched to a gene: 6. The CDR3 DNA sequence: TGTGCCAGCAGCTTGGGCCAGGGGGCAGCATACAATGAGCAGTTCTTC. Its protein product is CASSLGQGAAYNEQFF.

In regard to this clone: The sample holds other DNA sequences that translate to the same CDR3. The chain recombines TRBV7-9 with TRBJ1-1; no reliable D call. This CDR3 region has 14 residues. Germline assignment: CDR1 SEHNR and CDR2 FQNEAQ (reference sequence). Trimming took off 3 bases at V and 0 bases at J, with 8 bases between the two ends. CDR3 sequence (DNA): TGTGCCAGCAGCTTTTCCGCGATGAACACTGAAGCTTTCTTT. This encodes CASSFSAMNTEAFF.

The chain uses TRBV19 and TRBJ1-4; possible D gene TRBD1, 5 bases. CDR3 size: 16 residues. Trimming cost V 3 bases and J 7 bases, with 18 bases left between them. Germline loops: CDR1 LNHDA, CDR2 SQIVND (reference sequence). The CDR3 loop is CASSMGRVVESEKLFF. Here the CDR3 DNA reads TGTGCCAGTAGTATGGGCAGGGTGGTAGAAAGTGAAAAACTGTTTTTT.

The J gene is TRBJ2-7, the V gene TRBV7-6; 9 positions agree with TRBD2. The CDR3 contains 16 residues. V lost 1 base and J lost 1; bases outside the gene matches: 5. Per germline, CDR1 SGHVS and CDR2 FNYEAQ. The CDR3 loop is CASSLVPAGGSYEQYF. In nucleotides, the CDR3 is TGTGCCAGCAGCTTAGTTCCAGCGGGAGGATCCTACGAGCAGTACTTC. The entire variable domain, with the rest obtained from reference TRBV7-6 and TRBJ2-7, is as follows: GAGVSQSPRYKVTKRGQDVALRCDPISGHVSLYWYRQALGQGPEFLTYFNYEAQQDKSGLPNDRFSAERPEGSISTLTIQRTEQRDSAMYRCASSLVPAGGSYEQYFGPGTRLTVT.

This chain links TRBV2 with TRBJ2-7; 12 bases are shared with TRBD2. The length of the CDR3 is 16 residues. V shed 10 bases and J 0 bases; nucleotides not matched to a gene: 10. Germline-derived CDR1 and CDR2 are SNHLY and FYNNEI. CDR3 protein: CAIATSGSGYSYEQYF. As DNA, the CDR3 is TGTGCCATCGCGACTAGCGGGAGCGGTTACTCCTACGAGCAGTACTTC.

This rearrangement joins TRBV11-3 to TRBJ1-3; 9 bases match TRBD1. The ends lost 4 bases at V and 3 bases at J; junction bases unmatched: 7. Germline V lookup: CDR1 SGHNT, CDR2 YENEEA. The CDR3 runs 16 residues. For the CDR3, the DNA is TGTGCCAGCAGCTCTTACGGACAGGGGAATGGAAACACCATATATTTT. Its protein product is CASSSYGQGNGNTIYF.